This TCR beta chain was sequenced in a study of T-cell memory formation after mild COVID-19. V lost 0 bases and J 3 bases, leaving 11 bases between the germline ends. This CDR3 is built from 15 residues. Per germline, CDR1 SGHRS and CDR2 YFSETQ. Using its own MiXCR run on the 5' RACE reads, TCRdb lists one record per CDR3 protein. Here the sample spans about 560,000 distinct CDR3 sequences, about a sixth being singletons. The sequenced material came from PBMCs or a T cell subset sorted from them (not recorded which). This TCR was recovered from an adult woman who had mild COVID-19 (a few samples of this study predate the infection). Cell type and time point are not known. The chain has TRBV5-1 and TRBJ2-3, with D possibly being TRBD1 or TRBD2 (5 bases each). The CDR3 DNA reads TGCGCCAGCAGCTTGGGGGACCCGAAGACAGATACGCAGTATTTT. This gives the protein CASSLGDPKTDTQYF.